Listed below are T cell receptor beta chains from one sample, sequenced in a study of T cell responses to AZD1222 COVID-19 vaccine. Some clones are missing from TCRdb's copy, which holds only in-frame ones; the method was immunoSEQ multiplex PCR. The table includes some 150,000 clones, approximately 90% detected once. The sequences come from peripheral blood, collected on day 0 of AZD1222 vaccination. The source of these receptors is an adult in good health. Both conserved end residues are part of each CDR3. Fields, in order: CDR3 DNA, CDR3 protein, J gene, V gene, D gene. The D gene is left open where the match is weak.

TGCGCCAGCAGCTTGGAAGCAGATACGCAGTATTTT,CASSLEADTQYF,TRBJ2-3,TRBV5-1,NA
TGTGCCAGTAGTGTGGGACAGTTTATCACTGAAGCTTTCTTT,CASSVGQFITEAFF,TRBJ1-1,TRBV19,TRBD1
TGTGCCAGCAGACCGGGACAGGGGGGTCAAGGCTACACCTTC,CASRPGQGGQGYTF,TRBJ1-2,TRBV28,TRBD1
TGCGCCAGCAGCCAAGAACAGGGGTGGGAAAAACTGTTTTTT,CASSQEQGWEKLFF,TRBJ1-4,TRBV4-1,TRBD1
TGTGCCAGCAGACGATCTAGCGGGAGGGGTAGTGAGCAGTTCTTC,CASRRSSGRGSEQFF,TRBJ2-1,TRBV6-5,TRBD2
TGTGCCAGCAGGGGGAGCACAGATACGCAGTATTTT,CASRGSTDTQYF,TRBJ2-3,TRBV27,NA
TGTGCCAGCAGTCCCCCGCGGACAGGGACCTACAATGAGCAGTTCTTC,CASSPPRTGTYNEQFF,TRBJ2-1,TRBV2,TRBD1
TGTGCCAGCAGCTTGGGGACAGGGGGCGGTCAGCCCCAGCATTTT,CASSLGTGGGQPQHF,TRBJ1-5,TRBV5-8,TRBD1
TGCGCCAGCAGCTTGGAGGGACCGAAAAGCAATCAGCCCCAGCATTTT,CASSLEGPKSNQPQHF,TRBJ1-5,TRBV5-1,NA
TGTGCCAGCAGCGAGTCGCTTGGACCTCTGGGGGACCAGTACTTC,CASSESLGPLGDQYF,TRBJ2-5,TRBV7-3,NA
TGTGCCAGCAGTGAAGAACCCATTGAAAAACTGTTTTTT,CASSEEPIEKLFF,TRBJ1-4,TRBV2,NA
TGTGCCAGCAGTAAATCGTCTAACACTGAAGCTTTCTTT,CASSKSSNTEAFF,TRBJ1-1,TRBV6-6,NA
TGTGCCAGCAGCTCTGGGGGGCACGGGGAGCTGTTTTTT,CASSSGGHGELFF,TRBJ2-2,TRBV5-4,NA
TGTGCCAGCAGTTCTCGGGGTTATGAAAAACTGTTTTTT,CASSSRGYEKLFF,TRBJ1-4,TRBV6-6,NA
TGTGCCAGCACCTCGTGGGGCAGGGAGTCCACTGAAGCTTTCTTT,CASTSWGRESTEAFF,TRBJ1-1,TRBV5-6,NA
TGTGCCAGCAGTAAGGGTTCCCACGAGCAGTACTTC,CASSKGSHEQYF,TRBJ2-7,TRBV28,NA
TGCGCCAGCAGCCTGGGCACTGCTTCTACTAATGAAAAACTGTTTTTT,CASSLGTASTNEKLFF,TRBJ1-4,TRBV5-1,NA
TGTGCCAGCAGTAGTTACAGCAATCAGCCCCAGCATTTT,CASSSYSNQPQHF,TRBJ1-5,TRBV3-1/TRBV3-2,NA
TGTGCCAGCAGTCGAACAGGTCCCCTCTACGAGCAGTACTTC,CASSRTGPLYEQYF,TRBJ2-7,TRBV27,NA
TGCGCCAGCAGCCAAGGTATGGGAACTAACTATGGCTACACCTTC,CASSQGMGTNYGYTF,TRBJ1-2,TRBV4-1,NA
TGTGCCAGTAGTACGAAAGCGACAGGGTATTCCTACCCGAAGCCCCAGCATTTT,CASSTKATGYSYPKPQHF,TRBJ1-5,TRBV19,TRBD1
TGTGCCAGCAGCTTAGATACTAGAAAAAGGGGAACCCAGTACTTC,CASSLDTRKRGTQYF,TRBJ2-5,TRBV7-2,NA